The 28 T cell receptor beta chains listed next were all sequenced from one sample in a study of blood T cell repertoires in COVID-19. Profiling relied on immunoSEQ multiplex PCR, and the TCRdb table lists in-frame clones only, not all of them. In the table there are some 140,000 clones, around 84% of which are singletons. The sample was PBMCs or T cells enriched from blood (not recorded which). The receptors were sampled from a man aged 40-49 years with acute COVID-19.

The rearrangement joins TRBV10-3 to TRBJ2-7, with 7 nucleotides matching TRBD2. The CDR3 spans 14 residues. CDR1 is ENHRY and CDR2 is SYGVKD in the germline V gene. V was pared by 4 bases and J by 7 bases, with 10 bases of the junction left unmatched. The CDR3 nucleotides are TGTGCCATCAGTGGCCCGGGACTAACGGGGGAGCAGTACTTC. Its translation is CAISGPGLTGEQYF.

This chain joins TRBV14 and TRBJ2-6; 9 nucleotides match TRBD1. CDR1 SGHDN and CDR2 FVKESK come from the germline V gene. The CDR3 spans 18 residues. J gave up 0 bases and V 3 bases, and 6 bases lay outside the gene matches. In DNA form, the CDR3 reads TGTGCCAGCAGCCACCGGACAGGGGTCTCCTCTGGGGCCAACGTCCTGACTTTC. As protein: CASSHRTGVSSGANVLTF.

DNA for the CDR3: TGTGCCAGCAGACCAGCGGGAGGGAGTTACAATGAGCAGTTCTTC. Protein product: CASRPAGGSYNEQFF. J is TRBJ2-1 and V is TRBV6-6; 10 bases line up with TRBD2. Per germline, CDR1 MNHNY and CDR2 SVGAGI (reference sequence). The ends lost 6 bases at V and 4 bases at J; junction bases unmatched: 6. The CDR3 contains 15 residues.

The chain has TRBV21-1 and TRBJ1-1; the D segment call TRBD1 is taken from the table without a DNA check. TRBV21-1 is a known pseudogene. The CDR3 sequence is 15 residues long. This CDR3 is CASSSRGSGATEAFF. Written as DNA, the CDR3 is TGTGCCAGCAGCTCCCGAGGATCAGGGGCCACTGAAGCTTTCTTT.

This chain joins TRBV7-8 and TRBJ2-2; TRBD1 aligns across 11 bases. The CDR3 sequence is 16 residues long. Per the germline V gene, CDR1 is SGHVS and CDR2 is FQNEAQ. V gave up 5 bases and J gave up 4 bases; unmatched junction bases: 6. CDR3 amino acids: CASSTRTGGSTGELFF. The CDR3 DNA reads TGTGCCAGCAGCACCCGGACAGGGGGCAGCACCGGGGAGCTGTTTTTT.

The rearrangement links TRBV14 to TRBJ1-1; the D gene is possibly TRBD1 (6 bases). CDR1 is SGHDN and CDR2 is FVKESK in the germline V gene. Trimming left V 3 bases short and J 3 bases short, with 11 bases between. The CDR3 consists of 14 residues. CDR3 DNA: TGTGCCAGCAGCCAGCAAGCAGGGGACACTGAAGCTTTCTTT. Amino acid sequence: CASSQQAGDTEAFF.

This chain joins TRBV5-4 and TRBJ2-1; TRBD1 matches at 7 bases. CDR1 and CDR2 from the germline V gene are SGHNT and YYREEE (reference sequence). This CDR3 has 16 residues. The ends lost 4 bases at V and 0 bases at J; junction bases unmatched: 7. The CDR3 loop is CASSRAGTASYNEQFF. DNA for the CDR3: TGTGCCAGCAGCCGTGCCGGGACAGCCTCCTACAATGAGCAGTTCTTC. Full variable domain (missing parts from reference TRBV5-4 and TRBJ2-1): ETGVTQSPTHLIKTRGQQVTLRCSSQSGHNTVSWYQQALGQGPQFIFQYYREEENGRGNFPPRFSGLQFPNYSSELNVNALELDDSALYLCASSRAGTASYNEQFFGPGTRLTVL.

The V and J genes are TRBV2 and TRBJ1-1; TRBD1 aligns across 7 bases. The CDR3 spans 17 residues. The V gene end was trimmed by 6 bases and the J gene end by 4 bases; junction bases not matched to a gene: 17. Germline CDR1 and CDR2: SNHLY and FYNNEI. CDR3 sequence (DNA): TGTGCCAGCAGCCCTCAGGGGGGCCGGAGGTTTCCCACTGAAGCTTTCTTT. Protein product: CASSPQGGRRFPTEAFF.

The chain carries TRBV3-1 (or the pseudogene TRBV3-2) and TRBJ2-3; the match to TRBD2 covers 9 bases. Losses at the gene ends were 0 bases for V and 4 bases for J; bases not matched to a gene: 5. Germline V gene lookup returns CDR1 LGHDT and CDR2 YNNKEL (reference sequence). This CDR3 has 16 residues. CDR3 DNA sequence: TGTGCCAGCAGCCAAGAGGCGGGAGGGCCTGCAGATACGCAGTATTTT. It codes for CASSQEAGGPADTQYF.

This chain uses TRBV5-7 with TRBJ1-3, with 9 bases lining up with TRBD1. TRBV5-7 falls under the ORF class, with uncertain function. The V segment lost 2 bases and the J segment 4 bases; nucleotides outside the gene matches: 7. The CDR3 length is 16 residues. The CDR3 DNA reads TGTGCCAGCAGCTTAAACAGGGGGCAGTGGGGAAACACCATATATTTT. It specifies CASSLNRGQWGNTIYF.

This chain connects TRBV4-2 to TRBJ1-4, with 8 bases aligning to TRBD1. Germline values: CDR1 LGHNA, CDR2 YNFKEQ. The V gene end was trimmed by 5 bases and the J gene end by 4 bases; junction bases not matched to a gene: 3. CDR3 length: 14 amino acids. The CDR3 nucleotides are TGTGCCAGCAGCACGGGACAGGTTAATGAAAAACTGTTTTTT. It encodes CASSTGQVNEKLFF.

CDR3 sequence reads: CASSSGQTRTYEQYF. CDR3 DNA sequence: TGTGCCAGCAGCTCGGGACAGACTAGGACCTACGAGCAGTACTTC. V usage is TRBV7-9 and J usage is TRBJ2-7; TRBD1 is a possible D gene (7 bases). Trimming left V 4 bases short and J 2 bases short, with 15 bases between. Germline loops: CDR1 SEHNR, CDR2 FQNEAQ (reference sequence). The CDR3 has 15 amino acids.

V and J are TRBV7-3 and TRBJ2-1; D unclear. The CDR3 runs to 14 residues. Deletions cut 1 base from V and 4 bases from J, with 8 bases between. Germline assignment: CDR1 SGHTA and CDR2 FQGTGA. CDR3 bases: TGTGCCAGCAGCTTAAATACCCTATACAATGAGCAGTTCTTC. Amino acid sequence: CASSLNTLYNEQFF.

V usage is TRBV3-1 (or the pseudogene TRBV3-2) and J usage is TRBJ1-2; maybe TRBD1 (5 bases). The CDR3 is made up of 13 amino acids. Germline lookup yields CDR1 LGHDT and CDR2 YNNKEL (reference sequence). V was clipped by 4 bases and J by 2 bases, with 8 bases between them. CDR3: CASSPQENYGYTF. CDR3 bases: TGTGCCAGCAGCCCACAGGAAAACTATGGCTACACCTTC.

CDR3 sequence (DNA): TGTGCCAGCAGCCAAGATCGGGGGACCCAGTACTTC. Its protein is CASSQDRGTQYF. This chain uses TRBV14 with TRBJ2-5; possibly TRBD2 for D (5 bases). This CDR3 is built from 12 residues. Trimming left V 0 bases short and J 7 bases short, with 6 bases between. Germline values: CDR1 SGHDN, CDR2 FVKESK.

This clone turned up a few times. The V gene is TRBV30, the J gene TRBJ1-3, with no clear D. Trimming left V 2 bases short and J 5 bases short, with 13 bases between. The CDR3 contains 14 residues. The germline gives CDR1 GTSNPN, CDR2 SVGIG (reference sequence). The CDR3 sequence is CAWSPRGTRNTIYF. The CDR3 DNA follows: TGTGCCTGGAGTCCCCGGGGTACGAGAAACACCATATATTTT.

This chain joins TRBV30 and TRBJ2-3; 9 nucleotides match TRBD1. Germline V gives CDR1 GTSNPN, CDR2 SVGIG (reference sequence). V shed 2 bases and J 3 bases; nucleotides not matched to a gene: 6. The CDR3 has 15 amino acids. CDR3 in DNA: TGTGCCTGGAGTCCCCAGGACAGGGGAACAGATACGCAGTATTTT. Translation gives CAWSPQDRGTDTQYF.

The chain carries TRBV13 and TRBJ1-1; TRBD1 agrees at 7 bases. Germline V gene data show CDR1 as PRHDT and CDR2 as FYEKMQ (reference sequence). Germline trimming cut 5 bases from V and 1 base from J; bases unmatched to any gene: 7. The CDR3 runs to 15 residues. The CDR3 here is CASSLRQGGNTEAFF. In nucleotides, the CDR3 is TGTGCCAGCAGCCTAAGACAGGGCGGGAACACTGAAGCTTTCTTT.

The rearrangement links TRBV5-5 to TRBJ2-5; 12 bases map to TRBD2. CDR3 length equals 17 residues. V lost 0 bases and J lost 1; bases outside the gene matches: 4. Germline assignment: CDR1 SGHKS and CDR2 YYEKEE (reference sequence). In DNA form, the CDR3 reads TGTGCCAGCAGCTTGGGGGGGACTAGCGGGTCCCAAGAGACCCAGTACTTC. Its translation: CASSLGGTSGSQETQYF.

The rearrangement links TRBV2 to TRBJ1-1; a possible D gene is TRBD1 (6 bases). Trimming removed 6 bases from V and 4 bases from J, with 18 bases in between. The CDR3 has 15 amino acids. Germline V gene data show CDR1 as SNHLY and CDR2 as FYNNEI. As DNA, the CDR3 is TGTGCCAGCAGAGACTACACAGGGATCGGCACTGAAGCTTTCTTT. The encoded protein is CASRDYTGIGTEAFF.

This chain connects TRBV24-1 to TRBJ1-1; 9 nucleotides agree with TRBD1. This CDR3 spans 14 amino acids. J lost 2 bases, V lost 4 bases, and 1 base had no gene match. Germline V gene data show CDR1 as KGHDR and CDR2 as SFDVKD. This CDR3 is CATSEGQGNTEAFF. CDR3 DNA: TGTGCCACCAGTGAGGGACAGGGAAACACTGAAGCTTTCTTT.

This sequence joins TRBV30 and TRBJ1-5; D may be TRBD1 (5 bases). The CDR3 runs to 13 residues. The V gene lost 5 bases and the J gene lost 4 bases, with 12 bases spanning the gap. Germline-derived CDR1 and CDR2 are GTSNPN and SVGIG (reference sequence). The CDR3 DNA reads TGTGCCTGGTCCAGACAGCCAAATCAGCCCCAGCATTTT. Amino acid sequence: CAWSRQPNQPQHF.

Here the CDR3 DNA reads TGTGCCAGTAGTATTCACGCAGGGGGCACGGGTGAAGCTTTCTTT. Amino acids: CASSIHAGGTGEAFF. The chain joins TRBV19 to TRBJ1-1; 8 bases line up with TRBD1. Losses at the gene ends were 3 bases for V and 7 bases for J; bases not matched to a gene: 10. The CDR3 is 15 amino acids. From germline, CDR1 is LNHDA and CDR2 SQIVND (reference sequence).

The chain links TRBV2 to TRBJ1-6; no clear D. Germline CDR1 SNHLY, CDR2 FYNNEI. There are 15 residues in the CDR3. With 2 bases removed from V and 6 bases from J, the gap between germline ends came to 11 bases. The CDR3 sequence is CASSELRALNSPLHF. Written as DNA, the CDR3 is TGTGCCAGCAGTGAATTGAGGGCCCTTAATTCACCCCTCCACTTT.

This clone was seen more than once but under ten times. The chain joins TRBV9 to TRBJ2-5; the match to TRBD1 covers 8 bases. The CDR3 extends over 13 amino acids. CDR1 is SGDLS and CDR2 is YYNGEE in the germline V gene. J lost 4 bases, V lost 3 bases, and 2 bases had no gene match. CDR3 residues: CASSATGGETQYF. The CDR3 DNA is TGTGCCAGCAGCGCCACAGGGGGAGAGACCCAGTACTTC.

This chain's CDR3 is CASSPGSMGGTDTQYF. The CDR3 DNA sequence: TGTGCCAGCAGCCCAGGATCTATGGGCGGCACAGATACGCAGTATTTT. V gene TRBV7-9 combines with J gene TRBJ2-3; no clear D gene. The CDR3 is made up of 16 amino acids. CDR1 and CDR2 from the germline V gene are SEHNR and FQNEAQ (reference sequence). The V gene lost 5 bases and the J gene lost 1 base, with 16 bases spanning the gap. The full variable domain, with the rest looked up from reference TRBV7-9 and TRBJ2-3, is DTGVSQNPRHKITKRGQNVTFRCDPISEHNRLYWYRQTLGQGPEFLTYFQNEAQLEKSRLLSDRFSAERPKGSFSTLEIQRTEQGDSAMYLCASSPGSMGGTDTQYFGPGTRLTVL.

The rearrangement links TRBV5-8 to TRBJ2-5, with 12 bases matching TRBD2. The V segment lost 0 bases and the J segment 4 bases; nucleotides outside the gene matches: 1. The CDR3 runs to 15 residues. Germline-derived CDR1 and CDR2 are SGHTS and YDEGEE. The CDR3 DNA reads as TGTGCCAGCAGCTTGGGACTAGCGGGAGTAGAGACCCAGTACTTC. Protein product: CASSLGLAGVETQYF. The full variable domain, rest sourced from reference TRBV5-8 and TRBJ2-5, is EAGVTQSPTHLIKTRGQQATLRCSPISGHTSVYWYQQALGLGLQFLLWYDEGEERNRGNFPPRFSGRQFPNYSSELNVNALELEDSALYLCASSLGLAGVETQYFGPGTRLLVL.

Only one count was recorded for this clone. This sequence joins TRBV3-1 (or the pseudogene TRBV3-2) and TRBJ2-4; a weak D match, TRBD2 (5 bases). The V end was cut by 1 base, the J end by 7 bases, with 11 bases between. CDR1 LGHDT and CDR2 YNNKEL come from the germline V gene (reference sequence). CDR3 size: 14 residues. The chain's CDR3 is CASSQGGSANIQYF. The CDR3 bases are TGTGCCAGCAGCCAAGGAGGTAGCGCGAACATTCAGTACTTC.